The T cell receptor (beta chain) under discussion was sequenced for a study of response to subunit inactivated influenza vaccine. Study-level findings and limits: That few new T cells are recruited by each seasonal influenza vaccination was the authors' suggestion.

TCRdb redid the calling of the RT-PCR reads with MiXCR, one entry per CDR3 protein. The table has 400,000 to 550,000 distinct CDR3 sequences, 25% seen once. Germline V gene lookup returns CDR1 SGHAT and CDR2 FQDESV (reference sequence). The CDR3 has 18 residues. The V end was cut by 2 bases, the J end by 0 bases, with 18 bases between. As to this clonotype: Its antigen is as yet unknown.

The starting material was CD4+ T cells sorted from PBMCs, obtained 5 days after vaccination. The rearrangement joins TRBV11-1 to TRBJ2-3, with TRBD2 as a possible D gene (6 bases). The sequence came from a man aged 45-65 years who received an inactivated influenza vaccine. The DNA for the CDR3 is TGTGCCAGCAGCTTACACCGGGGGTTAGTATCTAGCACAGATACGCAGTATTTT. It codes for CASSLHRGLVSSTDTQYF.